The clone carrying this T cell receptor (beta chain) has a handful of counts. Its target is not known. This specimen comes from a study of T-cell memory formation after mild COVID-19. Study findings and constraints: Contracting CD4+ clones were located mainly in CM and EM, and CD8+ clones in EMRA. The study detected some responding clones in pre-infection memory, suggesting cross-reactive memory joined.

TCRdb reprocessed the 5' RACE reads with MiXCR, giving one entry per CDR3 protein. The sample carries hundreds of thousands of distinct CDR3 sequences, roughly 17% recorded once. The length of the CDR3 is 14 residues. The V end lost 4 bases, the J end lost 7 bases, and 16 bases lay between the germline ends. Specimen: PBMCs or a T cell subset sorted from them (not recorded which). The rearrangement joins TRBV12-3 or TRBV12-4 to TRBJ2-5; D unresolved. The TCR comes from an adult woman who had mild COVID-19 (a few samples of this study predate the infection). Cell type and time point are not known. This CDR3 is CASSYWEGRGTQYF. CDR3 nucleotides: TGTGCCAGCAGTTATTGGGAAGGGCGAGGGACCCAGTACTTC.